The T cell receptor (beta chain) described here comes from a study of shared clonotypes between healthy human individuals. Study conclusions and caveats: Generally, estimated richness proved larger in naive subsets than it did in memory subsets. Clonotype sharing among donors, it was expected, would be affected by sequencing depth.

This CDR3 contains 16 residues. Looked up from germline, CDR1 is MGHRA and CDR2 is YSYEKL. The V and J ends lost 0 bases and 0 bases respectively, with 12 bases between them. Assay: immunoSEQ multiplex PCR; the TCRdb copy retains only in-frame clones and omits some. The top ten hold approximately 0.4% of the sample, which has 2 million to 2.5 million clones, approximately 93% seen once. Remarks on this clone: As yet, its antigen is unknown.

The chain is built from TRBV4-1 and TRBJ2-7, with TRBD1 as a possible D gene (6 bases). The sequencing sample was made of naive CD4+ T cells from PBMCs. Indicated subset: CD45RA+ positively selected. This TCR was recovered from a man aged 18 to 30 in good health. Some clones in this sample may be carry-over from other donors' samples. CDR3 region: CASSQDDRPSSYEQYF. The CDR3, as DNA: TGCGCCAGCAGCCAAGACGACAGGCCCAGCTCCTACGAGCAGTACTTC.